This TCR beta chain was recorded in a study of Ad26.COV2.S vaccination and SARS-CoV-2 variants (TCRdb year 2021). Background for the entire study: Vaccine-arm donors were drawn from COV1001, a multicentre, randomized, double-blind, placebo-controlled phase I-IIa trial of Ad26.COV2.S in healthy adults. Ad26.COV2.S was administered intramuscularly at 5 x 10^10 or 1 x 10^11 viral particles, either as a single shot or as two shots given 56 days apart. TCRbeta repertoire sequencing was used to assess the specificity and breadth of SARS-CoV-2-reactive T cell receptors after Ad26.COV2.S vaccination. The TCR-sequenced set comprised approximately 30 samples: approximately 19 Ad26.COV2.S vaccine recipients, 5 placebo recipients and 8 SARS-CoV-2 convalescent individuals. Trial participants were randomized into five groups of five, in which low-dose or high-dose Ad26.COV2.S was given once or twice, or placebo was given on both occasions. Investigators did not know the trial group allocation while performing experiments and assessing outcomes.

TCRbeta CDR3 regions were sequenced with the immunoSEQ Assay. After extraction, genomic DNA underwent amplification by bias-controlled multiplex PCR, followed by high-throughput sequencing. As for the original processing: To quantify the absolute abundance of every unique TCRbeta CDR3 region, sequences were collapsed and filtered. Usable DNA was measured by amplifying reference genes present in all nucleated cells, and TCRbeta template counts were normalized to that usable DNA to estimate T cell fraction. Repertoire TCRs were annotated as SARS-CoV-2-specific when V gene, CDR3 amino acid sequence and J gene were exactly matched to a known reactive TCR set. MIRA supplied the reference SARS-CoV-2 TCR set, which was filtered for enrichment in COVID-19-positive ImmuneCODE repertoires so that public or cross-reactive TCRs were removed. Using the MIRA antigens, annotated TCRs were further analysed by specific ORF or by position within an ORF. Breadth was defined as annotated unique rearrangements over total unique productive rearrangements; depth was the summed frequency of those rearrangements. Two-sided Wilcoxon rank-sum tests were used to compare TCR breadth between groups. Sourced from immuneACCESS, this table was stored by TCRdb with only in-frame sequences that have V and J called. A share of the clones is absent; for the studies checked, an unresolved V gene accounts for under half, and the remainder has no known explanation. That table supplies the V and J calls and clone size; D and trimming were determined from the DNA. In this sample the table shows about 680,000 clones, roughly 90% of which occur a single time. The leading ten clones occupy 1.5% of the sample.

Study-wide conclusions, independent of this receptor: It was noted by the authors that total T cell responses may have been underestimated by the TCR breadth and depth analyses. Ad26.COV2.S recipients had higher spike-specific TCR breadth than placebo recipients (P = 0.0014). The study lacked the statistical power to compare responses across vaccine doses or regimens. After vaccination, substantial breadth of spike-specific CD8+ and CD4+ T cell responses was reported. Vaccine and placebo recipients had similar non-spike TCR breadth, a finding consistent with the vaccine containing only spike.

As to this clone: The antigen this receptor binds is unknown. No base quality information exists; no much larger clone differs at one position.

This sample's treatment or condition label indicates: about 20 received Ad26.COV2.S at low or high dose, single or two shots; 5 received placebo; per-sample allocation not given. For vaccine and placebo recipients, the sequenced repertoires came from samples collected on day 63 after the first injection. Cohort 1b enrolled 25 to 30 adults aged 18-55 years at a single site in Boston, USA, between 29 July and 7 August 2020. Ad26.COV2.S was a replication-incompetent adenovirus type 26 vector that expressed a prefusion-stabilized SARS-CoV-2 spike protein derived from the original Wuhan strain. V and J are trimmed by 2 bases and 7 bases, and the gene matches miss 7 bases of the junction. CDR1 and CDR2, looked up from the germline V gene, are MNHEY and SVGAGI. From its cysteine to its phenylalanine, the CDR3 spans 14 amino acids. Only CDR3 DNA remains: 42 bases, in frame from the first base.

Sequenced here: peripheral blood, sampled in a trial of Ad26.COV2.S vaccine versus placebo. The chain links TRBV6-5 with TRBJ1-2; 7 middle bases align to TRBD1. This TCR was recovered from a person between 18 and 59 years old who received the Ad26.COV2.S COVID-19 vaccine or a placebo. The base sequence is TGTGCCAGCAGTTACGGGACAGAGACCTTTGGCTACACCTTC. The translation is CASSYGTETFGYTF.